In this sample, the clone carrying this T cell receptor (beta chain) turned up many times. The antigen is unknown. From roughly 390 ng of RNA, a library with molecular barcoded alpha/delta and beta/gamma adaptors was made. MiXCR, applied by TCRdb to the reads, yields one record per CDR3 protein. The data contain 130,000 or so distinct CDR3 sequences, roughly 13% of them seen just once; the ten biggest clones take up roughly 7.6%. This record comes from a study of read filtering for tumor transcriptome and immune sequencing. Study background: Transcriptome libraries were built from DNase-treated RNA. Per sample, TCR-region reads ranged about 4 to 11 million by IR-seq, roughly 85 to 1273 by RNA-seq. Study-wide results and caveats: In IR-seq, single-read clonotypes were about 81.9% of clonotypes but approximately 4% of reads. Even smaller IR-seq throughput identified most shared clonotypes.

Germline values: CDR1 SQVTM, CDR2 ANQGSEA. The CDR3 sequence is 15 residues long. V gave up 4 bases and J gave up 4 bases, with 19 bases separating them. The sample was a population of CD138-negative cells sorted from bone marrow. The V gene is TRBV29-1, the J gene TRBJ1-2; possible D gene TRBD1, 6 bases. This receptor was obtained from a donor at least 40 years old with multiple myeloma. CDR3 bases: TGCAGCGTTGGAGGCCGGGACACATTTGTCTATGGCTACACCTTC. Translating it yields CSVGGRDTFVYGYTF.